This TCR beta chain was profiled in a study of graft-versus-host responses after intestinal transplantation. Losses at the gene ends were 2 bases for V and 9 bases for J; bases not matched to a gene: 9. Germline V gene sequence: CDR1 WSHSY, CDR2 SAAADI. The CDR3 length is 16 residues. TCRdb's copy holds only in-frame clones and misses some; the assay was immunoSEQ multiplex PCR. Found here are 20,000 or so clones, roughly 72% of them singletons; the top ten hold less than 10%. Graft-derived tissue was subjected to processing to liberate intraepithelial and lamina propria lymphocytes. The chain employs TRBV10-2 and TRBJ1-6; 8 nucleotides agree with TRBD1. The receptor comes from a human patient who received an intestinal transplant, so some T cells may come from the graft donor. The sequencing here drew on ileum tissue, taken 20 days after intestinal transplant. The DNA for the CDR3 is TGCGCCAGCAGTGAGCCCGGACAGGGTTTCGGTTCACCCCTCCACTTT. This codes for CASSEPGQGFGSPLHF.